These T cell receptor beta chains were read from a single sample in a study of CD4+ T cells in melanoma. Sequencing was performed with immunoSEQ multiplex PCR; in TCRdb, only in-frame clones are kept and a portion is missing. The data show more than 15,000 clones, 70% to 80% seen once. Material for sequencing was cells from a culture (not recorded whether cultured in vitro). These TCRs come from a human donor with melanoma. The CDR3 runs from the conserved cysteine through the conserved F or W. Fields, in order: D gene, J gene, clone size, V gene, CDR3 DNA, CDR3 protein. D genes are given only for firm matches. Not every row has a clone size; where given, it reads once, few, many or a size class.

TRBD1 TRBJ2-2 NA TRBV5-4 TGTGCCAGCAGCTTGCAGACAGGGTGGAACACCGGGGAGCTGTTTTTT CASSLQTGWNTGELFF
TRBD1 TRBJ2-3 NA TRBV5-1 TGCGCCAGCAGCTTGGGGGACAGGGCCTCAGATACGCAGTATTTT CASSLGDRASDTQYF
TRBD2 TRBJ2-7 NA TRBV5-4 TGTGCCTCGAGCCGGGACTACCTATCCTACGAGCAGTACTTC CASSRDYLSYEQYF
TRBD2 TRBJ2-1 few TRBV30 TGTGCCTGGAGTGCCAGTAGCGGGGGGGCCCTTTCCTACAATGAGCAGTTCTTC CAWSASSGGALSYNEQFF
NA TRBJ2-7 NA TRBV11-1 TGTGCCAGCAGCTTAAGACTTGACTCCTACGAGCAGTACTTC CASSLRLDSYEQYF
NA TRBJ2-7 NA TRBV30 TGTGCCTGGAGTCCTCAGGACGGATACGAGCAGTACTTC CAWSPQDGYEQYF
TRBD1 TRBJ2-7 NA TRBV10-3 TGTGCCATCAGTGATGGGAACAGGGGTGGGAACGAGCAGTACTTC CAISDGNRGGNEQYF
NA TRBJ2-4 NA TRBV6-1 TGTGCCAGCAGTGAACAGGTCTCCCTAGCCAAAAACATTCAGTACTTC CASSEQVSLAKNIQYF
TRBD1 TRBJ1-3 once TRBV7-7 TGTGCCAGCAGCCCGACAGGGGATCCCGGAAACACCATATATTTT CASSPTGDPGNTIYF
TRBD2 TRBJ2-4 NA TRBV5-6 TGTGCCAGCAGCGGAGGACTAGTGGGCAAAAACATTCAGTACTTC CASSGGLVGKNIQYF
NA TRBJ2-7 few TRBV7-9 TGTGCCAGCAGCTTCGGCGAGCAGTACTTC CASSFGEQYF
NA TRBJ2-5 NA TRBV18 TGTGCCAGCTCACCACCGAATAGGGCACAAGAGACCCAGTACTTC CASSPPNRAQETQYF
TRBD1 TRBJ1-6 NA TRBV11-2 TGTGCCAGCAGCTTAGCCCCCCCCCGGCGGACAGGCTTTTCACCCCTCCACTTT CASSLAPPRRTGFSPLHF
NA TRBJ1-2 NA TRBV6-5 TGTGCCAGCAGTTTACAGGATTACTATGGCTACACCTTC CASSLQDYYGYTF
TRBD1 TRBJ1-1 NA TRBV27 TGTGCCAGCACCCAAGGACAGGGTATGAACACTGAAGCTTTCTTT CASTQGQGMNTEAFF
NA TRBJ2-4 NA TRBV5-5 TGTGCCAGCAGCAACCGGCAGGGGAACATTCAGTACTTC CASSNRQGNIQYF
TRBD1 TRBJ1-5 NA TRBV5-5 TGTGCCAGCAGCTTATGGGACAGCCCTCCCTCGCCCCAGCATTTT CASSLWDSPPSPQHF
NA TRBJ1-2 once TRBV30 TGTGCCTGGAGAGGGCGGAACTATGGCTACACCTTC CAWRGRNYGYTF
NA TRBJ2-7 NA TRBV6-5 TGTGCCAGCAGTGTCTGGGGGTACGAGCAGTACTTC CASSVWGYEQYF
NA TRBJ2-5 NA TRBV7-8 TGTGCCAGCAGCTTGGAGTACAGGTCGGTCCAAGAGACCCAGTACTTC CASSLEYRSVQETQYF
NA TRBJ1-6 NA TRBV12-5 TGTGCTAGTGGTTTGGAAGAGAGGTCCCCACTCCACTTT CASGLEERSPLHF
NA TRBJ1-5 once TRBV15 TGTGCCACCAACACTGGACTGACCTCCAATCAGCCCCAGCATTTT CATNTGLTSNQPQHF
NA TRBJ2-3 NA TRBV9 TGTGCCAGCAGCGTAGTTCCGGGCACAGATACGCAGTATTTT CASSVVPGTDTQYF
NA TRBJ1-5 NA TRBV7-9 TGTGCCAGCAGCTTAGACGGCAAGTTTAATCAGCCCCAGCATTTT CASSLDGKFNQPQHF
NA TRBJ1-6 NA TRBV5-5 TGTGCCAGCAGCTTGGTGGTAGCCGGGGCAAGTTCACCCCTCCACTTT CASSLVVAGASSPLHF
NA TRBJ1-2 NA TRBV7-3 TGTGCCAGCAGCTTACACGGGGGGGGAGGCTATGGCTACACCTTC CASSLHGGGGYGYTF
TRBD1 TRBJ2-2 few TRBV5-1 TGCGCCAGCAGCCTTCGGCCCATTACCGGGACAGGGATTGACGGGGAGCTGTTTTTT CASSLRPITGTGIDGELFF
TRBD2 TRBJ2-3 NA TRBV30 TGTGCCTGGAGTTCCTCGAGGACTAGCGGGGGATTTACTAGCACAGATACGCAGTATTTT CAWSSSRTSGGFTSTDTQYF
NA TRBJ1-6 once TRBV5-5 TGTGCCAGCAGCTTGGACGCCTTGAACTCCTATAATTCACCCCTCCACTTT CASSLDALNSYNSPLHF
TRBD1 TRBJ1-2 medium-sized TRBV10-2 TGCGCCAGCAGCGTGGACAGGGCTAGTGGCTACACCTTC CASSVDRASGYTF
TRBD2 TRBJ2-3 NA TRBV5-1 TGCGCCAGCAGCTTGTCTCTAGCGGGGAACACAGATACGCAGTATTTT CASSLSLAGNTDTQYF
NA TRBJ1-6 NA TRBV11-2 TGTGCCAGCAGCTTACAGGGGCGCGACGGTTCACCCCTCCACTTT CASSLQGRDGSPLHF
NA TRBJ1-1 NA TRBV5-4 TGTGCCAGCAGCTCCCTGTTGGGATTTGAAGCTTTCTTT CASSSLLGFEAFF
TRBD1 TRBJ2-7 NA TRBV27 TGTGCCAGCAGTCCCGGACAGGGTGTTAGTCGGTACTTC CASSPGQGVSRYF
NA TRBJ1-6 NA TRBV18 TGTGCCAGCTCCCCTGACATCCAATTCTCACCCCTCCACTTT CASSPDIQFSPLHF
NA TRBJ2-5 NA TRBV29-1 TGCAGCGTTTCCGACAGTCAAGAGACCCAGTACTTC CSVSDSQETQYF
NA TRBJ1-1 NA TRBV11-1 TGTGCCAGCAACCTGGACAGATGGAACACTGAAGCTTTCTTT CASNLDRWNTEAFF
NA TRBJ2-1 NA TRBV10-3 TGTGCCATCAGTCTTCAGGGTGGGGATGAGCAGTTCTTC CAISLQGGDEQFF
TRBD1 TRBJ1-2 NA TRBV10-3 TGTGCCATCAGGGGGGACAGCACTTACTATGGCTACACCTTC CAIRGDSTYYGYTF
NA TRBJ2-2 NA TRBV20-1 TGCAGTGCCGCCAGAGGCGGGGAGCTGTTTTTT CSAARGGELFF
NA TRBJ1-2 NA TRBV19 TGTGCCAGTAACCCACAGGACCCGGTTCCTGGCTACACCTTC CASNPQDPVPGYTF
TRBD2 TRBJ2-1 NA TRBV9 TGTGCCAGCAGCGCCAATAGCGGGGAGATGAATGAGCAGTTCTTC CASSANSGEMNEQFF
TRBD1 TRBJ1-1 NA TRBV7-9 TGTGCCAGCAGCTTCGGGACAGGGACCAACACTGAAGCTTTCTTT CASSFGTGTNTEAFF
TRBD2 TRBJ2-5 NA TRBV29-1 TGCAGCGGGAAGATAGCGGGGGTAGAGACCCAGTACTTC CSGKIAGVETQYF
NA TRBJ2-7 NA TRBV19 TGTGCCAGTAGTATAAGTTCCGTGGAGTACTACGAGCAGTACTTC CASSISSVEYYEQYF
NA TRBJ1-1 NA TRBV5-6 TGTGCCAGCAGCTTGGGTCGCCTGAACACTGAAGCTTTCTTT CASSLGRLNTEAFF
NA TRBJ1-2 NA TRBV25-1 TGTGCCAGCAGTGATAGGTGGGGGACCGGTGGCTACACCTTC CASSDRWGTGGYTF
NA TRBJ2-7 NA TRBV5-1 TGCGCCAGCAGCTTGGTGGTCGATGGCGAGCAGTACTTC CASSLVVDGEQYF
NA TRBJ2-3 NA TRBV7-3 TGTGCCAGCAGCTTAAGACCCCGGGGATCATGGGATACGCAGTATTTT CASSLRPRGSWDTQYF